This paragraph reports one T cell receptor (beta chain). The germline V and J ends were trimmed by 8 bases and 4 bases, with 21 bases remaining between them. This CDR3 is built from 17 residues. Germline CDR1 is SGHVS and CDR2 is FQNEAQ. Noted time point: newly diagnosed GD, antithyroid drugs for less than 3 months. PBMCs provided the RNA from which the TCR library was made. This sample was included in a study of regulatory T cells in long-lasting Graves disease. Study at large: Less than 3 months of antithyroid drugs had been taken by newly diagnosed Graves' patients.

According to the study, TCR beta libraries were built with iRepertoire HTBI primers and CDR3-region Arm-PCR. TCRdb ran MiXCR on the multiplex PCR reads and lists one entry per CDR3 protein. Here the sample spans 510,000 or so distinct CDR3 sequences, around 12% being singletons. This same sample was also taken into another study, of T cells in Graves' hyperthyroidism and ophthalmopathy. That report adds: Carried out on the TCR CDR3, a first-round RT-PCR used the HTBI primer set.

The sequencing here drew on peripheral blood mononuclear cells (PBMCs), taken at new diagnosis, from a patient treated with antithyroid drugs. The chain employs TRBV7-8 and TRBJ2-6; D possibly corresponds to TRBD2 (7 bases). This receptor was identified in a woman aged 25 to 39 with Graves disease. CDR3 protein: CASSTWGGRSGANVLTF. CDR3 sequence (DNA): TGTGCCAGCTCCACTTGGGGGGGCCGCTCGGGGGCCAACGTCCTGACTTTC.